The 27 T cell receptor beta chains listed next were all sequenced from one sample in a study of beta chain features in type 1 diabetes. The antigens these receptors bind are not known. Investigators reverse transcribed all isolated RNA, so they sequenced expressed TCRB transcripts. TCRdb's table, derived via immunoSEQ multiplex PCR, lists solely in-frame clones and lacks some. The repertoire holds around 250,000 clones, with roughly 13% as singletons. Study-level results: The study found moderately but significantly shorter TCRB CDR3s in all four CD4+ subsets of Type 1 diabetes patients.

The source material was naive CD4+ T cells from blood. The receptors derive from a man aged 25 to 45 with type 1 diabetes.

This clone was detected only once. The chain uses TRBV19 and TRBJ2-1; D unresolved. Looked up from germline, CDR1 is LNHDA and CDR2 is SQIVND (reference sequence). The length of the CDR3 is 14 residues. V was pared by 5 bases and J by 7 bases, with 15 bases between. In DNA, the CDR3 is TGTGCCAGTAGTGCCCCCCGACCCAGGAATGAGCAGTTCTTC. Protein: CASSAPRPRNEQFF.

DNA of the CDR3: TGTGCCAAAAAGACAGGGGATGACTATGGCTACACCTTC. This codes for CAKKTGDDYGYTF. V gene TRBV30 combines with J gene TRBJ1-2, with 8 bases lining up with TRBD1. The CDR3 has 13 residues. V lost 8 bases and J lost 3; bases outside the gene matches: 8. Germline V lookup: CDR1 GTSNPN, CDR2 SVGIG (reference sequence). Supplemented by reference TRBV30 and TRBJ1-2, the full variable domain reads SQTIHQWPATLVQPVGSPLSLECTVEGTSNPNLYWYRQAAGRGLQLLFYSVGIGQISSEVPQNLSASRPQDRQFILSSKKLLLSDSGFYLCAKKTGDDYGYTFGSGTRLTVV.

V gene TRBV7-9 combines with J gene TRBJ1-2; 10 positions agree with TRBD1. This CDR3 comprises 15 residues. The trim removed 5 bases at V and 8 bases at J, leaving 11 bases unmatched. Per the germline V gene, CDR1 is SEHNR and CDR2 is FQNEAQ (reference sequence). The CDR3 is CASSVRDRGLEGYTF. CDR3 DNA: TGTGCCAGCAGCGTCCGGGACAGGGGACTGGAAGGCTACACCTTC.

This clone was seen only a few times. V gene TRBV18 combines with J gene TRBJ2-3; D may be TRBD2 (6 bases). Trimming removed 6 bases from V and 4 bases from J, with 11 bases in between. This CDR3 comprises 13 residues. Germline V CDR1 and CDR2: KGHSH, LQKENI. Here the CDR3 DNA reads TGTGCCAGCTCCCCGACGGGGGCAGATACGCAGTATTTT. It translates to CASSPTGADTQYF.

Only a few counts were recorded for this clone. The same CDR3 is also encoded by other DNA sequences in this sample. The chain uses TRBV29-1 and TRBJ2-3; D unresolved. From germline, CDR1 is SQVTM and CDR2 ANQGSEA. Trimming removed 4 bases from V and 2 bases from J, with 4 bases in between. This CDR3 is 11 amino acids long. CDR3: CSVVSTDTQYF. CDR3 sequence (DNA): TGCAGCGTTGTATCCACAGATACGCAGTATTTT.

J is TRBJ2-1 and V is TRBV29-1, with 9 nucleotides matching TRBD2. V was pared by 4 bases and J by 5 bases, with 3 bases of the junction left unmatched. The CDR3 length is 13 residues. Germline-derived CDR1 and CDR2 are SQVTM and ANQGSEA. The chain's CDR3 is CSVGASGDNEQFF. The DNA for the CDR3 is TGCAGCGTTGGGGCTAGCGGGGACAATGAGCAGTTCTTC.

Only a few counts were recorded for this clone. CDR3 sequence: CASSLVAGDLEQYF. CDR3 coding DNA: TGTGCCAGCAGCTTAGTTGCGGGGGATCTCGAGCAGTACTTC. The rearrangement uses TRBV11-3 and TRBJ2-7; 7 nucleotides agree with TRBD2. CDR1 SGHNT and CDR2 YENEEA come from the germline V gene. The CDR3 has 14 amino acids. Unmatched junction bases numbered 6, after V lost 1 base and J lost 6 bases.

This clone was observed a handful of times. The rearrangement uses TRBV18 and TRBJ2-5; 10 bases are a match to TRBD2. The CDR3 is 16 amino acids. Per germline, CDR1 KGHSH and CDR2 LQKENI. V shed 3 bases, J shed 3 bases, and the junction held 7 bases outside the gene matches. CDR3 protein: CASSPLAGAVKETQYF. As DNA, the CDR3 is TGTGCCAGCTCACCCCTAGCGGGAGCCGTTAAAGAGACCCAGTACTTC.

This clone appeared a few times. The chain recombines TRBV28 with TRBJ2-7; possible D gene TRBD2, 7 bases. Germline CDR1 MDHEN, CDR2 SYDVKM. V was trimmed by 5 bases and J by 0 bases, leaving 23 bases between them. This CDR3 has 18 residues. CDR3 amino acids: CASSGTWAWRESSYEQYF. The CDR3 region has the DNA TGTGCCAGCAGTGGGACATGGGCGTGGCGGGAGAGCTCCTACGAGCAGTACTTC.

The chain links TRBV7-2 to TRBJ2-7, with TRBD2 as a possible D gene (7 bases). This CDR3 has 14 residues. V lost 6 bases and J 3 bases, leaving 15 bases between the germline ends. CDR1 is SGHTA, CDR2 FQGNSA, per germline. DNA for the CDR3: TGTGCCAGCAGAAGAGGGGGAGGGGACTACGAGCAGTACTTC. Amino acids: CASRRGGGDYEQYF.

This chain joins TRBV6-1 and TRBJ2-5, with D tentatively TRBD2 (5 bases). The V gene's germline CDR1 is MNHNS and CDR2 SASEGT. V was pared by 2 bases and J by 7 bases, with 14 bases between. The CDR3 consists of 14 residues. The CDR3 sequence: CASSESLDGVTQYF. As DNA, the CDR3 is TGTGCCAGCAGTGAATCTTTGGACGGGGTGACCCAGTACTTC.

V and J are TRBV11-2 and TRBJ2-2, with 10 bases lining up with TRBD1. The J segment lost 4 bases and the V segment lost 5 bases, leaving 4 bases of the junction unmatched. The CDR3 runs to 15 residues. Germline CDR1 SGHAT, CDR2 FQNNGV. In DNA form, the CDR3 reads TGTGCCAGCAGCACCCGGACAGGGGGCACCGGGGAGCTGTTTTTT. As protein: CASSTRTGGTGELFF.

DNA of the CDR3: TGTGCCAGTCGGAGGGTGGGGGATGAAAAACTGTTTTTT. Protein: CASRRVGDEKLFF. This chain connects TRBV6-5 to TRBJ1-4; tentative D call: TRBD1 (5 bases). The ends were cut back, 9 bases at V and 6 bases at J, with 14 bases in the middle. This CDR3 spans 13 amino acids. Germline V gene lookup returns CDR1 MNHEY and CDR2 SVGAGI.

The chain couples TRBV5-4 to TRBJ2-7; D is possibly TRBD2 (6 bases). Germline lookup yields CDR1 SGHNT and CDR2 YYREEE (reference sequence). The CDR3 extends over 12 amino acids. V was trimmed by 5 bases and J by 3 bases, leaving 9 bases between them. The DNA of the CDR3 is TGTGCCAGCAGAAGGGACTTCTACGAGCAGTACTTC. Translating it yields CASRRDFYEQYF. The full variable domain, completed using reference TRBV5-4 and TRBJ2-7, is ETGVTQSPTHLIKTRGQQVTLRCSSQSGHNTVSWYQQALGQGPQFIFQYYREEENGRGNFPPRFSGLQFPNYSSELNVNALELDDSALYLCASRRDFYEQYFGPGTRLTVT.

V usage is TRBV10-3 and J usage is TRBJ2-7, with 9 bases fitting TRBD1. Germline assignment: CDR1 ENHRY and CDR2 SYGVKD. V shed 7 bases, J shed 3 bases, and the junction held 4 bases outside the gene matches. This CDR3 is 13 amino acids long. Here the CDR3 reads CAINRQGGYEQYF. The CDR3 DNA reads as TGTGCCATCAACAGACAGGGGGGCTACGAGCAGTACTTC.

The chain carries TRBV9 and TRBJ2-5; TRBD1 agrees at 7 bases. Germline values: CDR1 SGDLS, CDR2 YYNGEE. The CDR3 spans 15 residues. V gave up 2 bases and J gave up 5 bases; unmatched junction bases: 9. The CDR3 is CASSVTGVGGETQYF. The CDR3 nucleotides read TGTGCCAGCAGCGTCACAGGGGTAGGGGGTGAGACCCAGTACTTC.

The rearrangement joins TRBV18 to TRBJ1-2; 11 bases map to TRBD1. Germline CDR1 and CDR2: KGHSH and LQKENI. The ends lost 4 bases at V and 4 bases at J; junction bases unmatched: 5. The CDR3 loop spans 15 amino acids. DNA of the CDR3: TGTGCCAGCTCACAGGACAGGGGGCGAACCTATGGCTACACCTTC. This sequence encodes CASSQDRGRTYGYTF.

This clone appeared a few times. The chain has TRBV11-2 and TRBJ2-5; 7 nucleotides line up with TRBD1. After removal of 1 base from V and 5 bases from J, the junction contained 7 bases not matched to a gene. The germline V gene encodes CDR1 SGHAT and CDR2 FQNNGV. This CDR3 has 15 residues. In DNA form, the CDR3 reads TGTGCCAGCAGCTTAGTCCTGACAGGGCCGGAGACCCAGTACTTC. Its translation is CASSLVLTGPETQYF.

This clone was detected a few times. The rearrangement links TRBV6-1 to TRBJ2-5, with D perhaps TRBD2 (5 bases). V was shortened by 10 bases and J by 2 bases, with 11 bases between the two germline ends. Germline CDR1 is MNHNS and CDR2 is SASEGT. This CDR3 contains 12 residues. The CDR3 sequence is CATGWVQETQYF. The DNA of the CDR3 is TGTGCCACGGGGTGGGTTCAAGAGACCCAGTACTTC.

The table lists this clone with a count of one. The rearrangement joins TRBV2 to TRBJ2-1; TRBD2 matches 9 bases. This CDR3 region has 14 residues. Trimming took 5 bases from V and 9 from J; bases not matched to a gene: 8. Germline CDR1 reads SNHLY; CDR2 reads FYNNEI. The CDR3 coding sequence is TGTGCCAGCAGTTCCGGGACTAGCTGGGGTGAGCAGTTCTTC. Translated: CASSSGTSWGEQFF. Combining the CDR3 with reference TRBV2 and TRBJ2-1 gives the whole variable domain EPEVTQTPSHQVTQMGQEVILRCVPISNHLYFYWYRQILGQKVEFLVSFYNNEISEKSEIFDDQFSVERPDGSNFTLKIRSTKLEDSAMYFCASSSGTSWGEQFFGPGTRLTVL.

In this sample, this clone turned up once. The V and J genes are TRBV5-1 and TRBJ2-2; 9 bases align to TRBD2. The CDR3 covers 17 residues. Germline V lookup: CDR1 SGHRS, CDR2 YFSETQ. Trimming removed 0 bases from V and 7 bases from J; junction bases left unmatched: 10. The CDR3 reads CASSLAVAGAGHGELFF. The CDR3 nucleotides read TGCGCCAGCAGCTTGGCGGTAGCGGGAGCGGGACACGGGGAGCTGTTTTTT.

This clone turned up a few times. The chain joins TRBV18 to TRBJ2-7, with D uncertain. CDR1 KGHSH and CDR2 LQKENI come from the germline V gene. The CDR3 contains 14 residues. The germline V and J ends were trimmed by 4 bases and 5 bases, with 15 bases remaining between them. This CDR3 reads CASSLPLLGHEQYF. The CDR3 DNA is TGTGCCAGCTCACTACCACTTTTGGGCCACGAGCAGTACTTC.

The chain combines TRBV7-9 with TRBJ2-3; TRBD1 is a possible D gene (6 bases). V shed 3 bases and J shed 3 bases, with 16 bases lying between them. Germline CDR1 is SEHNR and CDR2 is FQNEAQ (reference sequence). This CDR3 contains 16 residues. The chain's CDR3 is CASSFEQGRGTDTQYF. The CDR3 coding sequence is TGTGCCAGCAGCTTCGAACAGGGTCGTGGGACAGATACGCAGTATTTT.

This clone has a handful of counts. V usage is TRBV19 and J usage is TRBJ2-2; 7 bases agree with TRBD2. The V and J ends lost 4 bases and 4 bases, in that order; junction bases with no gene match: 9. The CDR3 loop spans 16 amino acids. In germline, CDR1 is LNHDA, CDR2 SQIVND (reference sequence). CDR3: CASSTPSGTGTGELFF. The CDR3 bases are TGTGCCAGTAGTACCCCAAGCGGGACTGGCACCGGGGAGCTGTTTTTT.

The chain uses TRBV5-1 and TRBJ1-1; maybe TRBD1 (6 bases). Trimming left V 1 base short and J 3 bases short, with 10 bases between. The CDR3 runs 14 residues. The germline gives CDR1 SGHRS, CDR2 YFSETQ. CDR3 residues: CASSLRGSDTEAFF. The CDR3, as DNA: TGCGCCAGCAGCTTGAGGGGGAGCGACACTGAAGCTTTCTTT.

This clone was picked up a small number of times. V and J are TRBV7-2 and TRBJ2-7; 9 bases align to TRBD2. Germline assignment: CDR1 SGHTA and CDR2 FQGNSA. CDR3 length equals 16 residues. J gave up 3 bases and V 5 bases, and 11 bases lay outside the gene matches. The chain's CDR3 is CASSADTGTSSYEQYF. The CDR3 DNA reads as TGTGCCAGCAGCGCAGACACCGGGACTAGCAGCTACGAGCAGTACTTC.

The V call is TRBV25-1, the J call TRBJ1-2, with D possibly matching TRBD1 (5 bases). Germline lookup yields CDR1 MGHDK and CDR2 SYGVNS. The CDR3 runs 13 residues. V was shortened by 6 bases and J by 4 bases, with 12 bases between the two germline ends. The CDR3 is CASRDDSAYGYTF. CDR3 DNA: TGTGCCAGCAGAGACGACAGCGCCTATGGCTACACCTTC.